Given below is one TCR beta chain in context. One entry per CDR3 protein results from TCRdb running MiXCR on the 5' RACE reads. This table has about 410,000 distinct CDR3 sequences, approximately 19% appearing once. The sample belongs to a study of T-cell memory formation after mild COVID-19. CDR1 is ENHRY and CDR2 is SYGVKD in the germline V gene. There are 14 residues in the CDR3. Trimming pared 2 bases from V and 0 bases from J, leaving 7 bases between. Sequencing used PBMCs or a T cell subset sorted from them (not recorded which). V is TRBV10-3 and J is TRBJ1-1; D is unresolved. The TCR sequence derives from a young man who had mild COVID-19 (a few samples of this study predate the infection). Cell type and time point are not known. CDR3 coding DNA: TGTGCCATCAGTGAGACGCTTATGAACACTGAAGCTTTCTTT. Residues: CAISETLMNTEAFF.